Sequencing of this T cell receptor beta chain was carried out in a study of vaccination effects on CD4 cells after COVID-19. On the study more broadly: Two recovered convalescent patients were sampled 16 days and one week pre-vaccination.

Some clones are missing from TCRdb's copy, which holds only in-frame ones; the method was immunoSEQ multiplex PCR. The repertoire holds tens of thousands of clones, with 72% as singletons. Regarding the study as a whole: New vaccine-induced clones dominated convalescents' post-vaccine spike-reactive clones. Marked clonal contraction was seen late after vaccination (in both infection- and vaccine-induced clones).

Details on this clone: Antigen unknown.

Pools of viral peptides were used by the ViraFEST assay to expand antigen-specific CD4+ T cells ahead of sequencing. The culture ran for roughly ten days before CD4+ T cells were isolated. Between March and December 2020, the person had a SARS-CoV-2 infection that PCR confirmed. A few million PBMC were seeded per well and grown in the presence of about 9.5 IU/ml IL-2 and 9.5 to 10 ug/ml peptides. This CDR3 has 13 amino acids. V gave up 1 base and J gave up 9 bases, with 10 bases separating them. The V gene's germline CDR1 is PRHDT and CDR2 FYEKMQ (reference sequence). Here the sequenced sample was CD4+ T cells from PBMCs cultured with a peptide pool, taken before COVID-19 vaccination. The sequence came from a human donor who had a prior SARS-CoV-2 infection. The chain links TRBV13 to TRBJ2-1; TRBD1 might be the D (5 bases). The CDR3 DNA follows: TGTGCCAGCAGCTTAGAGGCAAGGGGTGAGCAGTTCTTC. It is translated as CASSLEARGEQFF.